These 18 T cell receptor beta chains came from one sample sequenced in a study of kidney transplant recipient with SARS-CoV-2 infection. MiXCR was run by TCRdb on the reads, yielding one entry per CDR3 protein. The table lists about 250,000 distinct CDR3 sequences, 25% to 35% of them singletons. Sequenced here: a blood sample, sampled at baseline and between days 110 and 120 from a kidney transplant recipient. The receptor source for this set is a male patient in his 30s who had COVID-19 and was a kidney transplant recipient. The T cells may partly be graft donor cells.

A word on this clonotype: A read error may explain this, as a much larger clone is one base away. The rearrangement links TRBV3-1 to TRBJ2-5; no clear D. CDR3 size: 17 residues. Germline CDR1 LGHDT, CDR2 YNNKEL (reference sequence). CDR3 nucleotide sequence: TGTGCCAACAGCGTCACGATTCCCATTTCTTTCTCTGAGACCCAGTACTTC. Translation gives CANSVTIPISFSETQYF.

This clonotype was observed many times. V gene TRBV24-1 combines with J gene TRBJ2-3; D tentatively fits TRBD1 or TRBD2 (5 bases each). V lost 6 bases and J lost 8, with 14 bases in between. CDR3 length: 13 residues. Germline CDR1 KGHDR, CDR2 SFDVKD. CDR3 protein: CATSWGSGGTQYF. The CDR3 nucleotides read TGTGCCACCAGTTGGGGGAGTGGCGGTACGCAGTATTTT.

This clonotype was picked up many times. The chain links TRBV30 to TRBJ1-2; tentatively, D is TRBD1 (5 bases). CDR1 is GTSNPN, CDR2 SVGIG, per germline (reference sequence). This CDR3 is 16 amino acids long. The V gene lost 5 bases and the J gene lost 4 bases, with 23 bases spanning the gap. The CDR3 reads CAWPLGRYRKTYGYTF. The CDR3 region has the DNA TGTGCCTGGCCATTGGGGCGTTATAGAAAGACCTATGGCTACACCTTC.

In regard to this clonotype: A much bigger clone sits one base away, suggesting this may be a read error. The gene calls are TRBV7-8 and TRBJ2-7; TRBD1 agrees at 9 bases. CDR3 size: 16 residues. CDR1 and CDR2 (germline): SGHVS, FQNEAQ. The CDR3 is CVSSARPGTGRYEQYF. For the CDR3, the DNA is TGTGTCAGCAGCGCGAGACCCGGGACAGGGAGGTACGAGCAGTACTTC.

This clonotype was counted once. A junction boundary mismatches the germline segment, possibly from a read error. The DNA of the CDR3 is TGCAGTACTAGTGGTCTAGCGAGGTACAATGAGCAGTTCTTC. It encodes CSTSGLARYNEQFF. The chain carries TRBV20-1 and TRBJ2-1; D might be TRBD2 (6 bases). This CDR3 spans 14 amino acids. Germline values: CDR1 DFQATT, CDR2 SNEGSKA (reference sequence).

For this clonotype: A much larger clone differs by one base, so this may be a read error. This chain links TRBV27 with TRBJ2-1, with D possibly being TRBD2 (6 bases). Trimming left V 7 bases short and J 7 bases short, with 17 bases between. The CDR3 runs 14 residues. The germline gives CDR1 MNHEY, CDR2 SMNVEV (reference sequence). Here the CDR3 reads CASTVRGVPNEQFF. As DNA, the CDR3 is TGTGCCAGCACGGTCCGCGGGGTACCAAATGAGCAGTTCTTC.

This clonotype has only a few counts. Written as DNA, the CDR3 is TGTGCCAGCAGCTTAGTCCAGGGGGCAACAGATACGCAGTATTTT. As protein: CASSLVQGATDTQYF. V and J are TRBV7-9 and TRBJ2-3, with TRBD1 matching over 8 bases. With 1 base clipped from V and 3 bases from J, the junction kept 3 bases outside the gene matches. Germline V gene data show CDR1 as SEHNR and CDR2 as FQNEAQ (reference sequence). CDR3 length equals 15 residues.

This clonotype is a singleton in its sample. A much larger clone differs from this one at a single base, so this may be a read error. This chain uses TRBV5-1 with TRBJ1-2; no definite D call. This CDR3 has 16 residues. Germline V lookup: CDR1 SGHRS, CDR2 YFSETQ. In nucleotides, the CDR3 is TGCGTCAGCCATGACCGATCGGTTCGAAAGACCTATGGCTACACCTTC. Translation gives CVSHDRSVRKTYGYTF.

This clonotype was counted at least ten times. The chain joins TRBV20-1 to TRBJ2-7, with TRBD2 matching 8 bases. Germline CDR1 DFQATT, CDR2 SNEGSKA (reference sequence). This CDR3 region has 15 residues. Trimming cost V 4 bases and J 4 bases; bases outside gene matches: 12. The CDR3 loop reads CSAKGAGGGGYEQYF. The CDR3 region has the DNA TGCAGTGCTAAAGGCGCGGGAGGAGGGGGTTACGAGCAGTACTTC.

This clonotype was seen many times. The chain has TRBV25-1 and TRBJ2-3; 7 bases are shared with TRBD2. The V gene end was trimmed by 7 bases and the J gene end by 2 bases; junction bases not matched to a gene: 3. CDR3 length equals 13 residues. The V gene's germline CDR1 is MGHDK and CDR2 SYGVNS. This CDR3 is CASKREVTDTQYF. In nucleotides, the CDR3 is TGTGCCAGCAAACGGGAGGTCACAGATACGCAGTATTTT.

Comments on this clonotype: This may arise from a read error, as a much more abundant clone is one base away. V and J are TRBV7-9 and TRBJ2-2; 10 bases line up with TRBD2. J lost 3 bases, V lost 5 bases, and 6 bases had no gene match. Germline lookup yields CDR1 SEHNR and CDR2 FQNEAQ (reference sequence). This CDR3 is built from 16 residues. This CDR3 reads CASSPLAGSHTGELFF. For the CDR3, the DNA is TGTGCCAGCAGCCCACTAGCGGGATCTCACACCGGGGAGCTGTTTTTT.

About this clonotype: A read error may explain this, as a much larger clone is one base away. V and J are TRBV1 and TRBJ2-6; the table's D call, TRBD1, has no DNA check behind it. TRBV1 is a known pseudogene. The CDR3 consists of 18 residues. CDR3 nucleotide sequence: TGCACCAGCAAGGGGCAATGTTTTGCACAAAGTCGGGCCAACGTCCTGACTTTC. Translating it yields CTSKGQCFAQSRANVLTF.

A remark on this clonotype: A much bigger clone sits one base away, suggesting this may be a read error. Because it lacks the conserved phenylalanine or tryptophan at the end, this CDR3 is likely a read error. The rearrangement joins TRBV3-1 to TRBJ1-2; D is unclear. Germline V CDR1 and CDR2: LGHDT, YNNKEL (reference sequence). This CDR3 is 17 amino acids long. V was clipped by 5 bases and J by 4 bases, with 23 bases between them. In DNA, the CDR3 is TGTGCCAGCAGCAAGTGTCCCACCCTTCGAAAGACCTATGGCTACACCATC. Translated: CASSKCPTLRKTYGYTI.

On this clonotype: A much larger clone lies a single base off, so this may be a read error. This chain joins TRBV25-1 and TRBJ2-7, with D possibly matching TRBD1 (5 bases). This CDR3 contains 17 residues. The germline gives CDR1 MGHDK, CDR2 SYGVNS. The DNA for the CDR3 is TGTGCCAACAGTGAATATCGAGCAGGTCAGGGCGGCTACGAGCAGTACTTC. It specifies CANSEYRAGQGGYEQYF.

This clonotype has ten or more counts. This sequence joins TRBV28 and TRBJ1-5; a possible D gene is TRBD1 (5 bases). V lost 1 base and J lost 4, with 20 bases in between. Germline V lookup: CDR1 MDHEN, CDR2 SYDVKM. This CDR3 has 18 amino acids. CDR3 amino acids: CASSLSQGLGTINQPQHF. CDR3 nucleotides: TGTGCCAGCAGTTTATCGCAGGGTCTCGGGACGATTAATCAGCCCCAGCATTTT.

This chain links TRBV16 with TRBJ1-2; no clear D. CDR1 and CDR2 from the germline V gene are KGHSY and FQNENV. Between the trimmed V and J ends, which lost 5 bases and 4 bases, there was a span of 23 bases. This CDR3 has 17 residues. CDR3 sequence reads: CASSNQVVVRMTYGYTF. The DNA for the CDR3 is TGTGCCAGCAGCAATCAAGTGGTCGTTAGAATGACCTATGGCTACACCTTC.

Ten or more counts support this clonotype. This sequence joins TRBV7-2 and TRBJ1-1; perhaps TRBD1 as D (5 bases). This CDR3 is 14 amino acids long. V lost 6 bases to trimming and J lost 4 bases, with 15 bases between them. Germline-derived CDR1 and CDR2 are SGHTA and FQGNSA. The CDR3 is CASRRIPGSTEAFF. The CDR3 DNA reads TGTGCCAGCAGACGAATCCCAGGGAGCACTGAAGCTTTCTTT.

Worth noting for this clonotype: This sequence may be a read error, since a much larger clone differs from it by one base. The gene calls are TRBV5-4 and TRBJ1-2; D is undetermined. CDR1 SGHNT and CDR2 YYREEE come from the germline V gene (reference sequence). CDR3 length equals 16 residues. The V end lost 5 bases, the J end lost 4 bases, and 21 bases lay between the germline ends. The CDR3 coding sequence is TGTGCCAGCAGGGGTAACGTACCAGGAAGGACCTATGGCTACACCTTC. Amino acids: CASRGNVPGRTYGYTF.